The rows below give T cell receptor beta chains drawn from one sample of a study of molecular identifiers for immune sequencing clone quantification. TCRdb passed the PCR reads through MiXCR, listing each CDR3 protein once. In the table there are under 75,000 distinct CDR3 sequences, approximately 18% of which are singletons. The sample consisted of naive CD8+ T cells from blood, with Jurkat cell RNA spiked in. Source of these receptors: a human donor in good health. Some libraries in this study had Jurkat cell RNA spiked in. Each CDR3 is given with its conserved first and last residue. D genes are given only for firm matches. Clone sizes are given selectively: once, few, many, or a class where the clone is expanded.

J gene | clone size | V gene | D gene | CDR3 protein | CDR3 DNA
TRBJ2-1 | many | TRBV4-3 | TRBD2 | CASSTGLAGAYNEQFF | TGCGCCAGCAGCACCGGACTAGCGGGAGCCTACAATGAGCAGTTCTTC
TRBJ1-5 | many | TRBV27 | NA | CASSRYGSNQPQHF | TGTGCCAGCAGTCGATATGGTAGCAATCAGCCCCAGCATTTT
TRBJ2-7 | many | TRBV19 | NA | CASSSSGAVSYEQYF | TGTGCCAGTAGCTCTTCGGGTGCAGTTTCCTACGAGCAGTACTTC
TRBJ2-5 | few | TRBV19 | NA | CASSLDRRTQYF | TGTGCCAGTAGCCTAGACAGGAGGACCCAGTACTTC
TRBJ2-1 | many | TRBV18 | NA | CASSPGGEQFF | TGTGCCAGCTCACCAGGGGGTGAGCAGTTCTTC
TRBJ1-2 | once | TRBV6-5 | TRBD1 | CASSYPTGGNYGYTF | TGTGCCAGCAGTTACCCGACAGGGGGCAACTATGGCTACACCTTC
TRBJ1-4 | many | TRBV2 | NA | CASSEGRGGGEKLFF | TGTGCCAGCAGTGAAGGGAGGGGGGGGGGTGAAAAACTGTTTTTT
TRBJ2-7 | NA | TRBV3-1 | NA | CATQGPAAYEQYF | TGTGCAACCCAAGGACCGGCGGCCTACGAGCAGTACTTC
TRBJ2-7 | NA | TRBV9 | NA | CASSVAGRAYEQYF | TGTGCCAGCAGCGTAGCGGGGAGAGCCTACGAGCAGTACTTC
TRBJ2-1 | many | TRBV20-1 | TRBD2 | CSAGAGVYNEQFF | TGCAGTGCTGGGGCGGGGGTATACAATGAGCAGTTCTTC
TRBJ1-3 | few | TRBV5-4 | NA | CASSLGTDSGNTIYF | TGTGCCAGCAGCTTGGGGACGGACTCTGGAAACACCATATATTTT
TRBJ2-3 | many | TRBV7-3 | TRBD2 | CASSPGSGGHTDTQYF | TGTGCCAGCAGCCCAGGAAGCGGGGGGCACACAGATACGCAGTATTTT
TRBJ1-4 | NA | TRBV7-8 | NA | CASSLAVALGNEKLFF | TGTGCCAGCAGCTTAGCGGTGGCCCTGGGGAATGAAAAACTGTTTTTT
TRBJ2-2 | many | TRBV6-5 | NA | CASESDPLQPNTGELFF | TGTGCCAGCGAGTCTGACCCGCTACAGCCGAACACCGGGGAGCTGTTTTTT
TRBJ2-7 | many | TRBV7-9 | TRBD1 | CASSTPGTGGEQYF | TGTGCCAGCAGCACCCCCGGGACAGGGGGCGAGCAGTACTTC
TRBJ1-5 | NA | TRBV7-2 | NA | CASSLGSNSNQPQHF | TGTGCCAGCAGCTTAGGCAGTAATAGCAATCAGCCCCAGCATTTT
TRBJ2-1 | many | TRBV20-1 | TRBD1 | CSALDREIYNEQFF | TGCAGTGCTCTCGACAGGGAAATCTACAATGAGCAGTTCTTC
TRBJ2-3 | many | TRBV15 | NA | CATSRVGTFVTQYF | TGTGCCACCAGCAGAGTGGGGACCTTCGTTACGCAGTATTTT
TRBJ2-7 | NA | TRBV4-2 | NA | CASSLTTGGASYERYF | TGTGCCAGCAGCTTAACAACAGGGGGGGCCTCCTACGAGCGGTACTTC
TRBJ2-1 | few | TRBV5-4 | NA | CASSFWGANEQFF | TGTGCCAGCAGCTTTTGGGGGGCCAATGAGCAGTTCTTC
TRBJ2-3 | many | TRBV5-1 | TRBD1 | CASSFPYHLGGSGNTQYF | TGCGCCAGCAGCTTTCCGTACCATCTAGGGGGCTCGGGTAATACGCAGTATTTT
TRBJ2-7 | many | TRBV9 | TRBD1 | CASSPTAGQGNEQYF | TGTGCCAGCAGCCCAACCGCGGGACAGGGTAACGAGCAGTACTTC
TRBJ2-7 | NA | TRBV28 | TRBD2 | CASSLLAGENHEQYF | TGTGCCAGCAGCTTACTAGCGGGAGAGAACCACGAGCAGTACTTC
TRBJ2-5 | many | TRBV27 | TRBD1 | CASSLSITGGGETQYF | TGTGCCAGCAGTTTATCGATAACAGGGGGCGGAGAGACCCAGTACTTC
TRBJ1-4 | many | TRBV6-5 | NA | CASSYTREGNEKLFF | TGTGCCAGCAGTTACACCAGGGAGGGGAATGAAAAACTGTTTTTT
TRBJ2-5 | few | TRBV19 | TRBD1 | CASSSGTDSQETQYF | TGTGCCAGTAGTTCTGGGACAGACTCGCAAGAGACCCAGTACTTC
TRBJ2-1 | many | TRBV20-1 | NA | CSANPLRSNEQFF | TGCAGTGCTAACCCTCTGCGGTCCAATGAGCAGTTCTTC
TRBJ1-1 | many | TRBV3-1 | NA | CASSLESYTEAFF | TGTGCCAGCAGCCTAGAGTCTTACACTGAAGCTTTCTTT
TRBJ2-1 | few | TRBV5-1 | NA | CASSFLTSYNEQFF | TGCGCCAGCAGCTTCCTGACTAGTTACAATGAGCAGTTCTTC
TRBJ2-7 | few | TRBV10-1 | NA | CASSEIGISHGEQYF | TGCGCCAGCAGTGAGATCGGGATCTCACATGGGGAGCAGTACTTC
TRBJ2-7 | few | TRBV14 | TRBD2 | CASSQALAGVYEQYF | TGTGCCAGCAGCCAAGCACTAGCGGGAGTGTACGAGCAGTACTTC
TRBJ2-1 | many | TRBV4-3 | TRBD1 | CASSQTTWGQSYNEQFF | TGCGCCAGCAGCCAAACCACATGGGGACAGTCCTACAATGAGCAGTTCTTC
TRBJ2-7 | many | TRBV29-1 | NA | CSVESGYSYEQYF | TGCAGCGTTGAGAGCGGCTACTCCTACGAGCAGTACTTC
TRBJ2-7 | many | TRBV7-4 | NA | CARTPQEQYF | TGTGCCCGGACTCCCCAAGAGCAGTACTTC
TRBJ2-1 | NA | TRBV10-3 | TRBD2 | CAITPAGDAHEQFF | TGTGCCATCACTCCGGCGGGAGACGCCCATGAGCAGTTCTTC
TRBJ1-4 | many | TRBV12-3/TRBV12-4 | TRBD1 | CASLGQGENHEKLFF | TGTGCCAGCCTGGGACAGGGGGAGAACCATGAAAAACTGTTTTTT
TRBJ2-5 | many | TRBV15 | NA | CATSRALGGLETQYF | TGTGCCACCAGCAGGGCGCTCGGAGGGCTTGAGACCCAGTACTTC
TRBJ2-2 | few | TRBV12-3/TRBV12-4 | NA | CASSLPTGSVGELFF | TGTGCCAGCAGTTTACCTACAGGGTCTGTCGGGGAGCTGTTTTTT